Each of the 26 T cell receptor beta chains below was sequenced from the same sample in a study of blood T cell repertoires in COVID-19. Assay used: immunoSEQ multiplex PCR; TCRdb lists only in-frame clones, some missing. The sample has just under 350,000 clones, 80% to 90% seen once. The sample comprised peripheral blood. These receptors were obtained from a woman in her fifties or sixties with COVID-19, enrolled during active disease.

The chain links TRBV30 to TRBJ1-1, with D uncertain. Trimming left V 4 bases short and J 11 bases short, with 20 bases between. The germline V gene encodes CDR1 GTSNPN and CDR2 SVGIG (reference sequence). The CDR3 sequence is 13 residues long. CDR3 residues: CAWNWEGAIAAFF. Written as DNA, the CDR3 is TGTGCCTGGAACTGGGAGGGAGCCATCGCGGCTTTCTTT.

The chain recombines TRBV5-8 with TRBJ1-5; D not certain. CDR3 length: 14 amino acids. Germline assignment: CDR1 SGHTS and CDR2 YDEGEE. Trimming stripped 1 base from V and 4 bases from J, with 9 bases between. This CDR3 reads CASSLREVNQPQHF. Written as DNA, the CDR3 is TGTGCCAGCAGCTTGCGAGAGGTTAATCAGCCCCAGCATTTT.

V gene TRBV18 combines with J gene TRBJ1-1, with 10 nucleotides matching TRBD1. With 1 base clipped from V and 4 bases from J, the junction kept 3 bases outside the gene matches. The germline V gene encodes CDR1 KGHSH and CDR2 LQKENI. The CDR3 has 15 residues. The CDR3 region is CASSPQTGGSTEAFF. The CDR3 DNA reads TGTGCCAGCTCACCACAGACAGGGGGCTCCACTGAAGCTTTCTTT.

This chain connects TRBV21-1 to TRBJ1-2. TRBV21-1 is recorded as a pseudogene. CDR3 length: 18 amino acids. CDR3 sequence (DNA): TGTGCCAGCAGCAAAGTAGTAAGGGAGGGTCCACCACAATATGGCTACACCTTC. Protein sequence: CASSKVVREGPPQYGYTF.

V usage is TRBV10-3 and J usage is TRBJ1-5; D may be TRBD1 (6 bases). The CDR3 covers 14 residues. Per germline, CDR1 ENHRY and CDR2 SYGVKD. V lost 3 bases and J 3 bases, leaving 9 bases between the germline ends. The CDR3 nucleotides are TGTGCCATCAGTGAAACAGGGTACAATCAGCCCCAGCATTTT. It codes for CAISETGYNQPQHF.

The J gene is TRBJ2-1, the V gene TRBV19, with 13 bases aligning to TRBD2. This CDR3 has 18 residues. Germline V CDR1 and CDR2: LNHDA, SQIVND (reference sequence). The V and J ends lost 8 bases and 0 bases, in that order; junction bases with no gene match: 10. The CDR3 DNA sequence: TGTGCCAGTCGATCGGGACTAGCGGGATATAGCTCCTACAATGAGCAGTTCTTC. The encoded protein is CASRSGLAGYSSYNEQFF.

The chain joins TRBV5-1 to TRBJ2-7, with D possibly matching TRBD2 (6 bases). The CDR3 covers 18 residues. V was pared by 0 bases and J by 0 bases, with 19 bases between. Germline lookup yields CDR1 SGHRS and CDR2 YFSETQ. CDR3 sequence: CASSLDSGTEWGSYEQYF. CDR3 sequence (DNA): TGCGCCAGCAGCTTGGATTCGGGGACTGAATGGGGCTCCTACGAGCAGTACTTC.

This chain links TRBV18 with TRBJ2-5, with 7 bases matching TRBD1. This CDR3 is 16 amino acids long. J gave up 0 bases and V 5 bases, and 9 bases lay outside the gene matches. Germline V gene lookup returns CDR1 KGHSH and CDR2 LQKENI. The CDR3 protein is CASSAPGQLNQETQYF. CDR3 bases: TGTGCCAGCTCAGCTCCGGGACAGTTAAACCAAGAGACCCAGTACTTC.

V is TRBV4-1 and J is TRBJ1-2, with 8 bases that match TRBD1. Germline V lookup: CDR1 MGHRA, CDR2 YSYEKL. V lost 4 bases to trimming and J lost 6 bases; unmatched junction nucleotides: 1. The CDR3 runs 12 residues. CDR3 nucleotides: TGCGCCAGCAGCCCAGGGGGCCATGGCTACACCTTC. Translating it yields CASSPGGHGYTF.

The chain employs TRBV7-9 and TRBJ2-3; D uncertain. The CDR3 runs 15 residues. Germline V gives CDR1 SEHNR, CDR2 FQNEAQ (reference sequence). The ends were cut back, 0 bases at V and 7 bases at J, with 14 bases in the middle. As DNA, the CDR3 is TGTGCCAGCAGCTTAGCGGTCCTAGATCCGAATACGCAGTATTTT. Translation: CASSLAVLDPNTQYF.

The V gene is TRBV27, the J gene TRBJ1-1; TRBD1 matches 7 bases. The CDR3 length is 15 residues. The germline gives CDR1 MNHEY, CDR2 SMNVEV (reference sequence). With V trimmed by 5 bases and J by 7 bases, 13 bases remained unmatched. CDR3 in DNA: TGTGCCAGCAGTCCACCTAAACAGGGGATGATTGAAGCTTTCTTT. Translating gives CASSPPKQGMIEAFF.

This chain uses TRBV18 with TRBJ2-1; 7 nucleotides match TRBD2. Trimming at V came to 3 bases and at J to 4 bases, leaving 6 bases not matched to a gene. The CDR3 is 15 residues long. Germline V gives CDR1 KGHSH, CDR2 LQKENI. CDR3 in amino acids: CASSPVGGGYNEQFF. In DNA, the CDR3 is TGTGCCAGCTCACCGGTTGGCGGGGGTTACAATGAGCAGTTCTTC.

This chain connects TRBV5-4 to TRBJ1-1; TRBD1 matches 7 bases. The CDR3 runs 15 residues. Germline V gene sequence: CDR1 SGHNT, CDR2 YYREEE (reference sequence). Trimming cost V 4 bases and J 3 bases; bases outside gene matches: 9. CDR3 protein: CASSVTQGIYTEAFF. The CDR3 region has the DNA TGTGCCAGCAGCGTGACACAGGGGATTTACACTGAAGCTTTCTTT. Full variable domain (missing parts from reference TRBV5-4 and TRBJ1-1): ETGVTQSPTHLIKTRGQQVTLRCSSQSGHNTVSWYQQALGQGPQFIFQYYREEENGRGNFPPRFSGLQFPNYSSELNVNALELDDSALYLCASSVTQGIYTEAFFGQGTRLTVV.

The CDR3 sequence is CASSIRAGKTYEQYF. The CDR3 DNA sequence: TGTGCCAGCAGCATCCGTGCCGGGAAGACCTACGAGCAGTACTTC. The chain recombines TRBV21-1 with TRBJ2-7; no check of the table's D call, TRBD2, against the DNA was made. TRBV21-1 is classified as a pseudogene. This CDR3 is 15 amino acids long.

The chain carries TRBV2 and TRBJ2-5; TRBD2 agrees at 8 bases. The germline CDR1 and CDR2 sequences are SNHLY and FYNNEI. This CDR3 is built from 15 residues. V trimming: 7 bases; J trimming: 1 base; junction bases outside the gene matches: 8. This CDR3 is CASIPGGGFQETQYF. In DNA, the CDR3 is TGTGCCAGCATTCCGGGGGGGGGTTTCCAAGAGACCCAGTACTTC. The whole variable domain, filled in from reference TRBV2 and TRBJ2-5, reads EPEVTQTPSHQVTQMGQEVILRCVPISNHLYFYWYRQILGQKVEFLVSFYNNEISEKSEIFDDQFSVERPDGSNFTLKIRSTKLEDSAMYFCASIPGGGFQETQYFGPGTRLLVL.

V and J are TRBV6-5 and TRBJ1-1; D gene uncertain. The germline gives CDR1 MNHEY, CDR2 SVGAGI. The V end was cut by 7 bases, the J end by 5 bases, with 20 bases between. This CDR3 region has 15 residues. The CDR3 sequence is CASNILGRAWTEAFF. In DNA, the CDR3 is TGTGCCAGCAACATACTCGGGAGGGCGTGGACTGAAGCTTTCTTT.

The V call is TRBV15, the J call TRBJ1-4; no reliable D call. There are 15 residues in the CDR3. The germline V gene encodes CDR1 LNHNV and CDR2 YYDKDF (reference sequence). The germline V and J ends were trimmed by 4 bases and 7 bases, with 16 bases remaining between them. The CDR3 protein is CATSNDGLPIEKLFF. CDR3 nucleotides: TGTGCCACCAGCAACGACGGACTCCCGATTGAAAAACTGTTTTTT. Full variable domain (missing parts from reference TRBV15 and TRBJ1-4): DAMVIQNPRYQVTQFGKPVTLSCSQTLNHNVMYWYQQKSSQAPKLLFHYYDKDFNNEADTPDNFQSRRPNTSFCFLDIRSPGLGDTAMYLCATSNDGLPIEKLFFGSGTQLSVL.

The rearrangement links TRBV6-6 to TRBJ1-3; no reliable D call. V was pared by 10 bases and J by 0 bases, with 4 bases between. CDR1 is MNHNY and CDR2 is SVGAGI in the germline V gene (reference sequence). The CDR3 is made up of 11 amino acids. The CDR3 DNA is TGTGCCACCCACTCTGGAAACACCATATATTTT. Residues: CATHSGNTIYF.

The chain combines TRBV7-9 with TRBJ1-1; D is unresolved. The CDR3 has 12 residues. The V end lost 0 bases, the J end lost 6 bases, and 5 bases lay between the germline ends. Germline V gives CDR1 SEHNR, CDR2 FQNEAQ (reference sequence). This CDR3 reads CASSLASPEAFF. As DNA, the CDR3 is TGTGCCAGCAGCTTAGCCTCCCCTGAAGCTTTCTTT.

This clone was detected only a few times. The chain recombines TRBV27 with TRBJ1-1, with D possibly TRBD1 on 5 matching bases. The CDR3 has 12 residues. Germline V CDR1 and CDR2: MNHEY, SMNVEV (reference sequence). V lost 6 bases to trimming and J lost 8 bases, with 13 bases between them. Here the CDR3 DNA reads TGTGCCAGCAGGGGCATAGGACAAGAAGCTTTCTTT. Translated, it gives CASRGIGQEAFF.

The rearrangement joins TRBV29-1 to TRBJ2-7, with 7 nucleotides matching TRBD2. V was pared by 2 bases and J by 3 bases, with 7 bases of the junction left unmatched. Germline loops: CDR1 SQVTM, CDR2 ANQGSEA. The CDR3 loop spans 14 amino acids. CDR3 coding DNA: TGCAGCGTTGAACGTTCTAGCGGAAGCTACGAGCAGTACTTC. As protein: CSVERSSGSYEQYF.

The V gene is TRBV5-1, the J gene TRBJ1-1; D gene unclear. The CDR3 extends over 13 amino acids. Germline V gene sequence: CDR1 SGHRS, CDR2 YFSETQ. The V end lost 1 base, the J end lost 4 bases, and 8 bases lay between the germline ends. The DNA of the CDR3 is TGCGCCAGCAGCTTGTTGGCCGTCACTGAAGCTTTCTTT. It encodes CASSLLAVTEAFF. Looking up the rest from reference TRBV5-1 and TRBJ1-1 gives the full variable domain: KAGVTQTPRYLIKTRGQQVTLSCSPISGHRSVSWYQQTPGQGLQFLFEYFSETQRNKGNFPGRFSGRQFSNSRSEMNVSTLELGDSALYLCASSLLAVTEAFFGQGTRLTVV.

This chain joins TRBV6-5 and TRBJ2-1; TRBD2 agrees at 7 bases. The germline V gene encodes CDR1 MNHEY and CDR2 SVGAGI. This CDR3 has 14 amino acids. Trimming removed 8 bases from V and 7 bases from J; junction bases left unmatched: 11. CDR3 sequence: CASSGGRERNEQFF. The CDR3 bases are TGTGCCAGCTCAGGCGGGAGAGAGAGGAATGAGCAGTTCTTC.

J is TRBJ2-1 and V is TRBV5-1; TRBD2 matches at 11 bases. Germline CDR1 SGHRS, CDR2 YFSETQ. The J segment lost 15 bases and the V segment lost 0 bases, leaving 8 bases of the junction unmatched. The CDR3 covers 14 residues. The CDR3 DNA reads TGCGCCAGCAGCTTGGACCCGACTAGCGGGATGTTGTTCTTC. Translating gives CASSLDPTSGMLFF.

The genes are TRBV5-1 and TRBJ2-3; the D is unclear. Germline assignment: CDR1 SGHRS and CDR2 YFSETQ. The V and J ends lost 3 bases and 0 bases respectively, with 11 bases between them. The CDR3 runs to 15 residues. The CDR3 reads CASSSSPPSTDTQYF. Written as DNA, the CDR3 is TGCGCCAGCAGCTCTTCTCCTCCTAGCACAGATACGCAGTATTTT.

This chain links TRBV12-5 with TRBJ2-7; TRBD1 is a possible D gene (6 bases). This CDR3 has 15 amino acids. The V end lost 2 bases, the J end lost 7 bases, and 18 bases lay between the germline ends. Germline lookup yields CDR1 LGHNT and CDR2 FRNRAP. The CDR3 is CASGLFYKGVDEQYF. CDR3 DNA sequence: TGTGCTAGTGGTTTGTTTTATAAGGGGGTCGATGAGCAGTACTTC.